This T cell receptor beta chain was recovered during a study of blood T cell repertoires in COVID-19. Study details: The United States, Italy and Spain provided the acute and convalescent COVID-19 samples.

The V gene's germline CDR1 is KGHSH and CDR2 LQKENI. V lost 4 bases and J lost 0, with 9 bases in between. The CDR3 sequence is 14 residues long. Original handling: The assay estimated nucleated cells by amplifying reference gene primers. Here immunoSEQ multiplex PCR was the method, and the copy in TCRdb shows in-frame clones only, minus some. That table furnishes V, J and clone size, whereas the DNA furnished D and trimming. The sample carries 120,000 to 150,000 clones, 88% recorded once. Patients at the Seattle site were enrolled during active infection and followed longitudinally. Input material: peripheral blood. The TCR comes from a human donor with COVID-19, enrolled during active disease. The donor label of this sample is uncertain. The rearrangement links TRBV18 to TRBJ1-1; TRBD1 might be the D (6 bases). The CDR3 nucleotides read TGTGCCAGCTCACGCGGGGGGCTGAACACTGAAGCTTTCTTT. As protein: CASSRGGLNTEAFF.